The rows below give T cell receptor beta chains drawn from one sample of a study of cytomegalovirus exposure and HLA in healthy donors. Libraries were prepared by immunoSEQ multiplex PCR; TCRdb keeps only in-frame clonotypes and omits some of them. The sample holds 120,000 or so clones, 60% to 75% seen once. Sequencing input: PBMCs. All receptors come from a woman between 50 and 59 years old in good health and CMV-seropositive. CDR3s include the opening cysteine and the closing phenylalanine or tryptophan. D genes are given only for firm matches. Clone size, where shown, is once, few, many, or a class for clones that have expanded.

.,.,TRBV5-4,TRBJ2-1,TGTGCCAGCAGCTTGTGGCAGGCCGGATACAATGAGCAGTTCTTC,CASSLWQAGYNEQFF
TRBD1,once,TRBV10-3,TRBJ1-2,TGTGCCATCAGTGGCGGGACAGATGGCTACACCTTC,CAISGGTDGYTF
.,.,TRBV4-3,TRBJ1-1,TGCGCCAGCAGCCAAGAGGTCTACTCAGGGAACACTGAAGCTTTCTTT,CASSQEVYSGNTEAFF
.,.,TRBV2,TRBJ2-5,TGTGCCAGCACCAAAACGGAGGGGCAAGAGACCCAGTACTTC,CASTKTEGQETQYF
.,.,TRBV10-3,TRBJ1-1,TGTGCCATCAGTGAGTCGAAACTTAAGGGGACTGAAGCTTTCTTT,CAISESKLKGTEAFF
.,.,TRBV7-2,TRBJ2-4,TGTGCCAGCAGCCCCCCTTGGGGGCGAGAAAACATTCAGTACTTC,CASSPPWGRENIQYF
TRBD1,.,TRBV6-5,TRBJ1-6,TGTGCCAGCAGCAACCGGGACAGAAATTCACCCCTCCACTTT,CASSNRDRNSPLHF
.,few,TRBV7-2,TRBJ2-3,TGTGCCAGCAGCTTATATCTAGCCGCGGGGGCCGGCACAGATACGCAGTATTTT,CASSLYLAAGAGTDTQYF
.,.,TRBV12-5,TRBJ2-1,TGTGCTAGTGGGGGCTACAGGGTTTGGTTCTTC,CASGGYRVWFF
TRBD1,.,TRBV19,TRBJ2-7,TGTGCCAGTAGCGGCCCAGGGACAGACAGAGAGCAGTACTTC,CASSGPGTDREQYF
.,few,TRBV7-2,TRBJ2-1,TGTGCCAGCAGCCCCAACAGGGAGGGGCAGTTCTTC,CASSPNREGQFF
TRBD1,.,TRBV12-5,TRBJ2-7,TGTGCTAGTGGTGCCGGGACAGGGAGGTACGAGCAGTACTTC,CASGAGTGRYEQYF
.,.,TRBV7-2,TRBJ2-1,TGTGCCAGCAGCTTATTGAGGAGGATGGATGAGCAGTTCTTC,CASSLLRRMDEQFF
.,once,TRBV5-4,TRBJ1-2,TGTGCCAGCAGCTTGGGAGGGTTTGGTGGCTACACCTTC,CASSLGGFGGYTF
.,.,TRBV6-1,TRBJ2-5,TGTGCCAGCAGTGGCAGGGGTAGGGAGACCCAGTACTTC,CASSGRGRETQYF
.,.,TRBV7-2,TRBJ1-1,TGTGCCAGCAGCTTAGCTCAGGGAAACACTGAAGCTTTCTTT,CASSLAQGNTEAFF
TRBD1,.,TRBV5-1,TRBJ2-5,TGCGCCAGCAGCTTGTCCCTGGGGACAGTACAAGAGACCCAGTACTTC,CASSLSLGTVQETQYF
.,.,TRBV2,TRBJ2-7,TGTGCCAGCAGTGAATTGAGCAGGGCCGACGAGCAGTACTTC,CASSELSRADEQYF
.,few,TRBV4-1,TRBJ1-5,TGCGCCAGCAGCCCCCCTCTGAATCAGCCCCAGCATTTT,CASSPPLNQPQHF
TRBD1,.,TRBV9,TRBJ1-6,TGTGCCAGCAGCAGGGAAGTACAGGGGGCGCTTAATTCACCCCTCCACTTT,CASSREVQGALNSPLHF
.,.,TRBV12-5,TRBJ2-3,TGTGCTAGTGGTTTGCACGACTCCACAGATACGCAGTATTTT,CASGLHDSTDTQYF
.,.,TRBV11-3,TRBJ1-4,TGTGCCAGCAGCTCATACAGGGAAGGGGAAAAACTGTTTTTT,CASSSYREGEKLFF
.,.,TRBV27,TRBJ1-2,TGTGCCAGCAGTCCTATATGGTCCGACTATGGCTACACCTTC,CASSPIWSDYGYTF
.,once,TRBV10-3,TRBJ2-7,TGTGCCATCAGTGGAGGAGTGGGCAGGGAAAAAAGCTACGAGCAGTACTTC,CAISGGVGREKSYEQYF
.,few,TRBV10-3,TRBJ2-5,TGTGCCATCAGTGAACGGGTTGGGGAGACCCAGTACTTC,CAISERVGETQYF
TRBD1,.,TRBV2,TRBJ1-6,TGTGCCAGCAGTGAGGGTGGGACAGGCTCAGGGTCACCCCTCCACTTT,CASSEGGTGSGSPLHF
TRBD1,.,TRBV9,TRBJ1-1,TGTGCCAGCAGCGCGAGCACAGGGGGCGGAAAAGCTTTCTTT,CASSASTGGGKAFF
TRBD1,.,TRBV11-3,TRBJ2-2,TGTGCCAGCAGCTTGCGGCAGGGGGTCACCGGGGAGCTGTTTTTT,CASSLRQGVTGELFF
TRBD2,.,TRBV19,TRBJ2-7,TGTGCCAGTAGTATAGATCAGACTAGCGGGGCCGAGCAGTACTTC,CASSIDQTSGAEQYF
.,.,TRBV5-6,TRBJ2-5,TGTGCCAGCAGCTTGTTCCGGGGTGGAGAGACCCAGTACTTC,CASSLFRGGETQYF
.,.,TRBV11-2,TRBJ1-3,TGTGCCAGCAGCCCTCAGGGGCCTGGAAACACCATATATTTT,CASSPQGPGNTIYF
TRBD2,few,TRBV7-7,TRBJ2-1,TGTGCTAGCAGCCCCCACAGCGGGGAATACAATGAGCAGTTCTTC,CASSPHSGEYNEQFF
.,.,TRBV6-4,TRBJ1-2,TGTGCCAGCAGTGACTCAGCGGGGGGGGGACGCGGCTACACCTTC,CASSDSAGGGRGYTF
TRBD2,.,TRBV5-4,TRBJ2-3,TGTGCCAGCGGCCCGGGACTAGCTCAACCAGATACGCAGTATTTT,CASGPGLAQPDTQYF
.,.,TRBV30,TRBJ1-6,TGTGCCCTCCGACCCGAGGCCTCTTCACCCCTCCACTTT,CALRPEASSPLHF
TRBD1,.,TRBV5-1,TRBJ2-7,TGCGCCAGCAGCCCGGCAGGGGGCTACGAGCAGTACTTC,CASSPAGGYEQYF
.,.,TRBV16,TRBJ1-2,TGTGCCAGCAGCCAAGGGGACACCTATGGCTACACCTTC,CASSQGDTYGYTF
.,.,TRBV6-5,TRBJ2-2,TGTGCCAGCAGTTATCAGGGGTCCGGGGAGCTGTTTTTT,CASSYQGSGELFF
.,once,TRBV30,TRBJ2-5,TGTGCCTGGAGAAGGGGTGAAGAGACCCAGTACTTC,CAWRRGEETQYF
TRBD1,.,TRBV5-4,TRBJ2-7,TGTGCCAGCAGCATGGACAGGGGCCTCTACGAGCAGTACTTC,CASSMDRGLYEQYF
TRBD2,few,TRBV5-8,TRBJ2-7,TGTGCCAGCAGCTTAGGCGGGACTAGGCACTTC,CASSLGGTRHF
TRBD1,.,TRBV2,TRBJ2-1,TGTGCCAGCAGGACCGAGGGGGCAGGCTCCTACAATGAGCAGTTCTTC,CASRTEGAGSYNEQFF
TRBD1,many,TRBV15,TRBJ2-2,TGTGCCACCAGCAGAGGGACAGGGGACACCGGGGAGCTGTTTTTT,CATSRGTGDTGELFF
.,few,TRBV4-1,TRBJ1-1,TGCGCCAGCACCCGCAGGGAATCGAACACTGAAGCTTTCTTT,CASTRRESNTEAFF
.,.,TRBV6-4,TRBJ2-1,TGTGCCAGCAGTGACTCTGGTGGGGGGGCTAATGAGCAGTTCTTC,CASSDSGGGANEQFF
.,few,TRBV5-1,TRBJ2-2,TGCGCCACCAGGGGAGGGGACACCGGGGAGCTGTTTTTT,CATRGGDTGELFF
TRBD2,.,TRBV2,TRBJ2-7,TGTGCCAGCAGTGAAACTAGCGTCTACGAGCAGTACTTC,CASSETSVYEQYF
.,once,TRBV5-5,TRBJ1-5,TGTGCCAGCAGCTCTCTCTTACACAGGGATCAGCCCCAGCATTTT,CASSSLLHRDQPQHF
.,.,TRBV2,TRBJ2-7,TGTGCCAGCAGAACTGACAGTCTCTCCTACGAGCAGTACTTC,CASRTDSLSYEQYF
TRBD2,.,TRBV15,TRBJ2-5,TGTGCCACCACGGCCCGGGGGGGCCTGCGGACCCAGTACTTC,CATTARGGLRTQYF
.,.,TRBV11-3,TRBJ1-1,TGTGCCAGCAGCTCGCGGGCCCCTCGGGCGAACACTGAAGCTTTCTTT,CASSSRAPRANTEAFF
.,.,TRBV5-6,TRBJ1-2,TGTGCCAGCAGCTTGGCGGGTCAGCGTCATTTTTATGGCTACACCTTC,CASSLAGQRHFYGYTF
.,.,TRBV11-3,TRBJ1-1,TGTGCCAGCAGCTTCCAGGGATATTCTGAAGCTTTCTTT,CASSFQGYSEAFF
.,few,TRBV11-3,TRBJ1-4,TGTGCCAGCACGGGCCCTGGAGGCTTTTTT,CASTGPGGFF